This T cell receptor beta chain stems from a study of blood T cell repertoires in COVID-19 (TCRdb year 2020). Study-level background: Collaborator samples came from the United States, Italy and Spain and covered acute and convalescent phases of COVID-19. The repertoires were released in a freely available public database intended as a resource for research on the immune response to SARS-CoV-2. The sample metadata nearly always contained a de-identified subject ID, COVID-19 status, age in years and sex. HLA class I and class II types, where available, came from metadata supplied by the sample provider rather than from assay-based typing. Deeply sampled blood TCRbeta repertoires from subjects exposed to, actively infected with, or recovered from COVID-19 were included in the dataset. The prospective study material was composed of cDNA or gDNA derived from T cells, B-cell-depleted T cells, or PBMCs. Samples came from the ongoing ImmuneRACE study (first 160 participants) plus 1,254 subjects from 6 global collaborators.

TCRbeta CDR3 regions were amplified from genomic DNA using the immunoSEQ Assay, a bias-controlled multiplex PCR. Concerning the study's data processing: Within the assay, amplification of reference gene primers was used to estimate how many nucleated cells each sample contained. To quantify the absolute abundance of each unique TCRbeta CDR3 rearrangement, sequence reads were collapsed and filtered. For each sample, productive Simpson clonality was calculated as the square root of Simpson's diversity index over productive rearrangements. Sourced from immuneACCESS, this table was stored by TCRdb with only in-frame sequences that have V and J called. A share of the clones is absent; for the studies checked, an unresolved V gene accounts for under half, and the remainder has no known explanation. V and J calls and clone size are those listed in that table; D and trimming were worked out from the DNA. Here the sample has 55,000 or so clones; 87% occur a single time. Roughly 3.6% of the sample rests with the top ten.

One collaborating source in Seattle enrolled patients while the patients were actively infected and followed the patients over time throughout the course of disease. Each collaborating institution followed its own protocols to collect whole blood in K2EDTA tubes. For TCRbeta analysis, collaborator samples were shipped as frozen whole blood, as isolated PBMCs, or as DNA extracted from either sample type. The CDR3 sequence holds 17 residues, the cysteine and phenylalanine included. Left in the record is the CDR3 DNA by itself, 51 bases read in frame from the first base. Clipping removes 3 bases from V and 6 bases from J, with 14 as the unmatched junction base count. As encoded in the germline V gene, CDR1 is SGHTA while CDR2 is FQGTGA. To note about this clone: No cognate antigen has been identified for it. No base quality values were provided; no much bigger clone lies one nucleotide off.

Beyond this particular receptor, the publication reports: The quantity of clinical and demographic metadata differed by source and by participant and was supplied without curation.

Material: peripheral blood. The chain links TRBV7-3 with TRBJ2-1; 7 bases in between match TRBD2. The source is a middle-aged man with COVID-19, enrolled during active disease. CDR3 loop: CASSFDSGGGVGNEQFF. The DNA sequence is given as TGTGCCAGCAGCTTTGATTCGGGAGGTGGGGTCGGCAATGAGCAGTTCTTC.